This is a list of T cell receptor beta chains from one sample in a study of T-cell memory formation after mild COVID-19. TCRdb called the 5' RACE reads again in MiXCR, with one record for every CDR3 protein. The sample shows 250,000 to 350,000 distinct CDR3 sequences, roughly 13% of them seen only once. The sample comprised PBMCs or a T cell subset sorted from them (not recorded which). Every receptor here comes from a man aged 18 to 29 who had mild COVID-19 (a few samples of this study predate the infection). Cell type and time point are not known. CDR3s include the opening cysteine and the closing phenylalanine or tryptophan. D genes are given only for firm matches. Only part of the rows carry a size: once, few, many, or a class if the clone is expanded.

j_call d_call clone_size v_call cdr3_nt cdr3_aa
TRBJ1-1 TRBD1 . TRBV5-1 TGCGCCAGCAGCTCCGGGACAGGGAGCACTGAAGCTTTCTTT CASSSGTGSTEAFF
TRBJ2-5 . few TRBV5-4 TGTGCCAGCAGCTTGGAGGCAGATCAAGAGACCCAGTACTTC CASSLEADQETQYF
TRBJ1-1 . . TRBV4-3 TGCGCCAGCAGCCAAGATCGGGCAGGGTTGAACACTGAAGCTTTCTTT CASSQDRAGLNTEAFF
TRBJ2-2 . . TRBV5-1 TGCGCCAGCAAAATGGGGTCAGACACCGGGGAGCTGTTTTTT CASKMGSDTGELFF
TRBJ2-7 . few TRBV6-5 TGTGCCAGCAGTTACTCGATCGGGGGGCCCCACGAGCAGTACTTC CASSYSIGGPHEQYF
TRBJ2-5 . few TRBV6-6 TGTGCCAGCAGTACCCCAGGCGAGACCCAGTACTTC CASSTPGETQYF
TRBJ1-4 . few TRBV20-1 TGCAGTGCTCAGAGCTGGGGGGGCGGTGAAAAACTGTTTTTT CSAQSWGGGEKLFF
TRBJ2-1 . . TRBV6-5 TGTGCCAGCAGTTACCGCGGGCGGAGGGAGTTCTTC CASSYRGRREFF
TRBJ1-1 . . TRBV7-9 TGTGCCAGCAGCAAACAGGGGAACACTGAAGCTTTCTTT CASSKQGNTEAFF
TRBJ1-1 . . TRBV14 TGTGCCAGCAGCCAAGTTAGTGGGACAGAAGCTTTCTTT CASSQVSGTEAFF
TRBJ2-7 . . TRBV4-1 TGCGCCAGCAGCCAACTTGGAGCGCTTTATGCCCCTGACGAGCAGTACTTC CASSQLGALYAPDEQYF
TRBJ2-3 . . TRBV7-3 TGTGCCAGCAGCTTAAGACTGGTGGCGGGCATAGGCACAGATACGCAGTATTTT CASSLRLVAGIGTDTQYF
TRBJ2-3 . few TRBV3-1 TGTGCCAGCAGCCGCCGGGGGCCCGGGGTAAATACGCAGTATTTT CASSRRGPGVNTQYF
TRBJ2-7 . few TRBV5-6 TGTGCCAGCAGCGGCACTGGGGCGTATTACGAGCAGTACTTC CASSGTGAYYEQYF
TRBJ2-5 . . TRBV7-8 TGTGCCAGCAGCTTCGGCAGGGTCCAAGAGACCCAGTACTTC CASSFGRVQETQYF
TRBJ2-1 . . TRBV2 TGTGCCAGCAGTGAAATTGCCGGGAATGAGCAGTTCTTC CASSEIAGNEQFF
TRBJ2-3 . . TRBV5-5 TGTGCCAGCAGCTTCAGGGGGGCCGAATACACAGATACGCAGTATTTT CASSFRGAEYTDTQYF
TRBJ1-1 . many TRBV3-1 TGTGCCAGCAGCCATCCAGGGGCGATGAACACTGAAGCTTTCTTT CASSHPGAMNTEAFF
TRBJ2-7 . few TRBV27 TGTGCCAGCAGTGGGTACGGTTCCTACGAGCAGTACTTC CASSGYGSYEQYF
TRBJ2-3 TRBD2 few TRBV5-1 TGCGCCAGCAGCTTACCCCTAGCGGGGGGAGAAGATACGCAGTATTTT CASSLPLAGGEDTQYF
TRBJ2-2 TRBD1 . TRBV27 TGTGCCAGCAGTTTGGACAGGGGCGAAACCGGGGAGCTGTTTTTT CASSLDRGETGELFF
TRBJ2-2 . . TRBV21-1 TGTGCCACCCCTATTCCAGGACATCGGGAGCTGTTTTTT CATPIPGHRELFF
TRBJ1-1 TRBD1 . TRBV6-2/TRBV6-3 TGTGCCAGCAGTTACGTACAGGGGGTGAACACTGAAGCTTTCTTT CASSYVQGVNTEAFF
TRBJ2-7 TRBD1 . TRBV7-7 TGTGCCAGCAGCAGGACAGGGGGCGGCGAGCAGTACTTC CASSRTGGGEQYF
TRBJ2-2 . . TRBV6-5 TGTGCCAGCAGTTACTATCTAGTCGAAGGGGAGCTGTTTTTT CASSYYLVEGELFF
TRBJ1-1 TRBD1 few TRBV29-1 TGCAGCGAGACGACAGGGGGAATTGAAGCTTTCTTT CSETTGGIEAFF
TRBJ2-3 . . TRBV6-2/TRBV6-3 TGTGCCAGCAGTTACTCGCTATTTACCGGCCTCACAGATACGCAGTATTTT CASSYSLFTGLTDTQYF
TRBJ2-2 . . TRBV7-3 TGTGCCAGCAAGAGTTACACCGGGGAGCTGTTTTTT CASKSYTGELFF
TRBJ1-2 TRBD1 . TRBV2 TGTGCCAGCAGTGAAGGGGGCAGGGGGCCCTATGGCTACACCTTC CASSEGGRGPYGYTF
TRBJ1-2 . . TRBV18 TGTGCCAGCTCCCTCGGACAGATTCTAGGCTATGGCTACACCTTC CASSLGQILGYGYTF
TRBJ2-4 TRBD1 . TRBV5-6 TGTGCCAGCAGCGCAGACAGGGGGGACATTCAGTACTTC CASSADRGDIQYF
TRBJ1-1 TRBD1 few TRBV5-1 TGCGCCAGCAGCTTGGCCTCGGGGGGGGCAGGGGGCACTGAAGCTTTCTTT CASSLASGGAGGTEAFF
TRBJ2-7 . few TRBV6-5 TGTGCCAGCAGTAGGGACTTTTACGAGCAGTACTTC CASSRDFYEQYF
TRBJ1-4 . . TRBV7-2 TGTGCCAGCAGCTTAGGTCCGGGAGGGTGGGGTAATGAAAAACTGTTTTTT CASSLGPGGWGNEKLFF
TRBJ1-1 . . TRBV15 TGTGCCACCAGCAGAGATCGGTGGTCGAACACTGAAGCTTTCTTT CATSRDRWSNTEAFF
TRBJ2-1 . . TRBV5-6 TGTGCCAGCAGCCCACGAGGCGGGCAGGAGCAGTTCTTC CASSPRGGQEQFF
TRBJ1-2 TRBD1 . TRBV11-1 TGTGCCAGCAGCTATGGACAGGGGCGGCTTGGCTACACCTTC CASSYGQGRLGYTF
TRBJ2-1 . few TRBV7-2 TGTGCCAGCAGCTCACCCAACTTTGGGAAGGGGGCCTACAATGAGCAGTTCTTC CASSSPNFGKGAYNEQFF
TRBJ2-7 TRBD1 . TRBV5-1 TGCGCCAGCAGCCGCGGACAGGTGACCTCCTACGAGCAGTACTTC CASSRGQVTSYEQYF
TRBJ1-2 . . TRBV1 TGCACCAGCAGCCAAGCTTCAGGGGCTCGACTTTTCGGCTACACCTTC CTSSQASGARLFGYTF
TRBJ2-2 TRBD1 few TRBV2 TGTGCCAGCAGTACCCGGGACAGCTCGAACACCGGGGAGCTGTTTTTT CASSTRDSSNTGELFF
TRBJ1-2 . few TRBV12-3/TRBV12-4 TGTGCCAGCACCATCTCATGGGGGCGGGATGGCTACACCTTC CASTISWGRDGYTF
TRBJ2-5 . many TRBV6-1 TGTGCCAGCAGTGAAGCTAACGAGGTCCAGTACTTC CASSEANEVQYF
TRBJ2-2 . . TRBV14 TGTGCCACCCTCCGGGGGTTAGAACAAATTCTTTTGGCGTACACCGGGGAGCTGTTTTTT CATLRGLEQILLAYTGELFF
TRBJ2-7 TRBD2 . TRBV12-5 TGTGCTAGTGGTTTCATCGGGCAGGGACTAACCTACGAGCAGTACTTC CASGFIGQGLTYEQYF
TRBJ1-1 . . TRBV7-9 TGTGCCAGCAGCGCCTCATCGGGGAGCACTGAAGCTTTCTTT CASSASSGSTEAFF
TRBJ1-2 . many TRBV6-5 TGTGCCAGCAGTTACTCCCTCGGAGGGCTGGATGGCTACACCTTC CASSYSLGGLDGYTF
TRBJ1-1 TRBD1 . TRBV7-3 TGTGCCAGCAGCTCCCAGACAGGGAGTATCGCCACTGAAGCTTTCTTT CASSSQTGSIATEAFF
TRBJ2-6 . few TRBV6-5 TGTGCCAGCAGCCCCCGACGCTCTGGGGCCAACGTCCTGACTTTC CASSPRRSGANVLTF
TRBJ1-5 . . TRBV19 TGTGCCAGTACTCCCTCAGGCGGCAGGGGAGGCGGCCAGCCCCAGCATTTT CASTPSGGRGGGQPQHF
TRBJ2-3 . . TRBV3-1 TGTGCCAGCAGCCATAAGGGGGTTGGCACAGATACGCAGTATTTT CASSHKGVGTDTQYF
TRBJ1-1 . many TRBV5-1 TGCGCCAGCCGAATCCGGGGGGCTGGAAACACTGAAGCTTTCTTT CASRIRGAGNTEAFF